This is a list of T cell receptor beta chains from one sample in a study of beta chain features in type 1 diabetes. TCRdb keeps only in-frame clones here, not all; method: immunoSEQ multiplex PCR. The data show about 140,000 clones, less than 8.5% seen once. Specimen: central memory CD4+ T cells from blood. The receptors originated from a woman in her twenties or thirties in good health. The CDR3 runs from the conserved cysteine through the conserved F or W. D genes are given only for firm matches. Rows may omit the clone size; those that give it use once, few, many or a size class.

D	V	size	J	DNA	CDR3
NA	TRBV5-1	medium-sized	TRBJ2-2	TGCGCCAGCAGCTTGGCCCTCGGGGGCACCGGGGAGCTGTTTTTT	CASSLALGGTGELFF
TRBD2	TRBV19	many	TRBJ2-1	TGTGCCAGTAGTGTCCGGACTAGCGGGTACAATGAGCAGTTCTTC	CASSVRTSGYNEQFF
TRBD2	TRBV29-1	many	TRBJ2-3	TGCAGCGTTGGGGGACTAGCGGTCACAGATACGCAGTATTTT	CSVGGLAVTDTQYF
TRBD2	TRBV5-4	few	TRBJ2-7	TGTGCCAGCCGAACAGTTCAGGGACTACCCGGTAGGGACGAGCAGTACTTC	CASRTVQGLPGRDEQYF
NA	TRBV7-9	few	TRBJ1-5	TGTGCCAGCAGCCTAAATAGCAATCAGCCCCAGCATTTT	CASSLNSNQPQHF
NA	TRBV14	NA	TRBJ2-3	TGTGCCAGCAGCCAAGATAGGCCAGGGGCGCAGTATTTT	CASSQDRPGAQYF
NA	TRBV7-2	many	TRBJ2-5	TGTGCCAGCAGCATAATGGGACACCACCAAGAGACCCAGTACTTC	CASSIMGHHQETQYF
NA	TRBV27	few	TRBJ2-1	TGTGCCAGCAGTTTAAGTGTGACGGGAAAGGACGTCAATGAGCAGTTCTTC	CASSLSVTGKDVNEQFF
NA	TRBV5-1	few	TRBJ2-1	TGCGCCAGCAGCTTGGCCGTAAGCGGAGAAGGGGAGCAGTTCTTC	CASSLAVSGEGEQFF
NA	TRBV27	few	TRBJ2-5	TGTGCCAGCAGTTTATCAGCGACTAGAAAAGAGACCCAGTACTTC	CASSLSATRKETQYF
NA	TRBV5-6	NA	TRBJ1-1	TGTGCCAGCAGCTTACAGAACACTGAAGCTTTCTTT	CASSLQNTEAFF
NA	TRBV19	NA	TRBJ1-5	TGTGCCAGTAGTATGAGACAGTCCGATCAGCCCCAGCATTTT	CASSMRQSDQPQHF
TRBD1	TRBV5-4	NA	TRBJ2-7	TGTGCCAGCAGCTCCACATCGGGACAGGATTCCTACGAGCAGTACTTC	CASSSTSGQDSYEQYF
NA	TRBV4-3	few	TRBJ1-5	TGCGCCAGCAGCCAAGGGTCGGCGGTTAGCAATCAGCCCCAGCATTTT	CASSQGSAVSNQPQHF